This entry describes one TCR beta chain. The data stem from a study of shared clonotypes between healthy human individuals. Whole-study context: With ages of 18 to 49, the donors were a couple of women and a few men.

TCRdb's copy holds only in-frame clones and misses some; the assay was immunoSEQ multiplex PCR. Of approximately 470,000 clones listed, roughly 80% are singletons. The receptor's source is a woman in her 40s in good health. Some clones in this sample may be carry-over from other donors' samples. The sample comprised PBMCs.

The CDR3 nucleotides are TGTGCCTGGGCGCCCCCATCTCCAGGGTATAGCAATCAGCCCCAGCATTTT. This codes for CAWAPPSPGYSNQPQHF. The chain couples TRBV30 to TRBJ1-5, with a tentative D call TRBD1 (5 bases). The CDR3 spans 17 residues. The V end lost 5 bases, the J end lost 0 bases, and 20 bases lay between the germline ends. The germline V gene encodes CDR1 GTSNPN and CDR2 SVGIG (reference sequence).